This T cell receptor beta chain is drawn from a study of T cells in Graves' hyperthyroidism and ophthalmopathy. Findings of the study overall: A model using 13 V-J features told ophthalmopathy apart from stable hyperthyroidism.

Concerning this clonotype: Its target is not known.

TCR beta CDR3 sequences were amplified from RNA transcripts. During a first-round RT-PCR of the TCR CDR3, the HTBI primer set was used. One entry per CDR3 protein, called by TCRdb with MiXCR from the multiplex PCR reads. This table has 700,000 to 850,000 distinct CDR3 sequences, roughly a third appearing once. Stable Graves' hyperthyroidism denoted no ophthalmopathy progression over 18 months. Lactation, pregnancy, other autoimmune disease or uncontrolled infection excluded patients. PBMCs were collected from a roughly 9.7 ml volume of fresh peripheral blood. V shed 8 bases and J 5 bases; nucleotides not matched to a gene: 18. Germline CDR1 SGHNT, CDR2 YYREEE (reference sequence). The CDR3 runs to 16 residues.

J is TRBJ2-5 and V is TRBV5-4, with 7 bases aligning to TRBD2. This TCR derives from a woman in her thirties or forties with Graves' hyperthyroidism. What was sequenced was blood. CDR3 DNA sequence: TGTGCCAGTAGCCCCCAGGCAGCCAGCGGGGCGGAGACCCAGTACTTC. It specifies CASSPQAASGAETQYF. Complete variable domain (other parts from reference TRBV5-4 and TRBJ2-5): ETGVTQSPTHLIKTRGQQVTLRCSSQSGHNTVSWYQQALGQGPQFIFQYYREEENGRGNFPPRFSGLQFPNYSSELNVNALELDDSALYLCASSPQAASGAETQYFGPGTRLLVL.